This T cell receptor (beta chain) emerged from a study of cytomegalovirus exposure and HLA in healthy donors. Study-level results: Within the data, a cluster of highly shared sequence variants was likely a sequencing artifact.

As for this clone: Its target is unknown.

Primers included in the PCR were 60 Vbeta and 13 Jbeta primers. The assay was immunoSEQ multiplex PCR, and TCRdb's table has in-frame clones only and misses some. The sample includes nearly 200,000 clones, about 79% of them seen just once. The sample comprised PBMCs. The TCR originated in a boy younger than 10 in good health and CMV-seronegative.

As DNA, the CDR3 is TGCGCCAGCAGCCACGGACTAGCGGGGAGATTTTGGGAGACCCAGTACTTC. Amino acid sequence: CASSHGLAGRFWETQYF. The chain combines TRBV4-3 with TRBJ2-5; 12 positions agree with TRBD2. Germline values: CDR1 LGHNA, CDR2 YSLEER. J was trimmed by 5 bases and V by 3 bases; bases with no gene match: 10. CDR3 length equals 17 residues.